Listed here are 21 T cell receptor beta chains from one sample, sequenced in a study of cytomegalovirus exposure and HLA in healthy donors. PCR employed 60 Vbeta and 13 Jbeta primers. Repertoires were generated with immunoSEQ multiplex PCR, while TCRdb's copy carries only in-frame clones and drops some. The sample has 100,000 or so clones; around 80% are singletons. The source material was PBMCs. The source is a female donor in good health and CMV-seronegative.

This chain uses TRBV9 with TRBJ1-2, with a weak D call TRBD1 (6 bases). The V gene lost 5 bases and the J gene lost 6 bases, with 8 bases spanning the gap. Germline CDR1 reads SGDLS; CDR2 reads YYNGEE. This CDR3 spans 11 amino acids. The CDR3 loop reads CASRHRDGYTF. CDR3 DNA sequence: TGTGCCAGCAGGCACAGGGATGGCTACACCTTC.

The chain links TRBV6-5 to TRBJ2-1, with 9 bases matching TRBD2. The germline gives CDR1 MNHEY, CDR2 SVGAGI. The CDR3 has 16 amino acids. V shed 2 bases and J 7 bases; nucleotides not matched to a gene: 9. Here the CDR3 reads CASSYNFAGGRNEQFF. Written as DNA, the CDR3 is TGTGCCAGCAGTTACAATTTCGCGGGGGGGCGAAATGAGCAGTTCTTC.

In DNA, the CDR3 is TGTGCCAGCAGCTTAGCGGGCTTCAATCAGCCCCAGCATTTT. Amino acids: CASSLAGFNQPQHF. The V and J genes are TRBV7-2 and TRBJ1-5; no definite D call. The germline V gene has CDR1 SGHTA and CDR2 FQGNSA. With 0 bases removed from V and 3 bases from J, the gap between germline ends came to 6 bases. The CDR3 has 14 residues.

The CDR3 region has the DNA TGTGCCAGCGCCCCGGGGGGAAGGACAGATACGCAGTATTTT. Encoded protein: CASAPGGRTDTQYF. The genes are TRBV25-1 and TRBJ2-3; 7 positions agree with TRBD2. Germline V gene sequence: CDR1 MGHDK, CDR2 SYGVNS. The CDR3 spans 14 residues. V gave up 8 bases and J gave up 3 bases; unmatched junction bases: 8.

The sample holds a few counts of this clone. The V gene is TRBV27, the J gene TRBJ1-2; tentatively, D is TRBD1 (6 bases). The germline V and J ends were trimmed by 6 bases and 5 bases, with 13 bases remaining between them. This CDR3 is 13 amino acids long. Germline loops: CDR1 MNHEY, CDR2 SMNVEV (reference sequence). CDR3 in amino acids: CASRPQGEYGYTF. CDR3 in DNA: TGTGCCAGCAGACCACAGGGAGAATATGGCTACACCTTC.

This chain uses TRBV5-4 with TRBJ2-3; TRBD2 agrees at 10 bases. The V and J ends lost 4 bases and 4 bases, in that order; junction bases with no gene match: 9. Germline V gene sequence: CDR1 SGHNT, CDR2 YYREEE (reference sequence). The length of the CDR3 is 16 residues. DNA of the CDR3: TGTGCCAGCAGCGTTAGCGGGGGGCGTCCTGCAGATACGCAGTATTTT. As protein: CASSVSGGRPADTQYF.

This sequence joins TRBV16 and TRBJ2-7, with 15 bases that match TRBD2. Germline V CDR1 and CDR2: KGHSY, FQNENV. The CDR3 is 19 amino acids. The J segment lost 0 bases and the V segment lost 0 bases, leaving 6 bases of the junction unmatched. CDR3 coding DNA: TGTGCCAGCAGCCAATCGTCACCGGGACTAGCGGGGGGCTCCTACGAGCAGTACTTC. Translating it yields CASSQSSPGLAGGSYEQYF. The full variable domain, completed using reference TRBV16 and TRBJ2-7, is GEEVAQTPKHLVRGEGQKAKLYCAPIKGHSYVFWYQQVLKNEFKFLISFQNENVFDETGMPKERFSAKCLPNSPCSLEIQATKLEDSAVYFCASSQSSPGLAGGSYEQYFGPGTRLTVT.

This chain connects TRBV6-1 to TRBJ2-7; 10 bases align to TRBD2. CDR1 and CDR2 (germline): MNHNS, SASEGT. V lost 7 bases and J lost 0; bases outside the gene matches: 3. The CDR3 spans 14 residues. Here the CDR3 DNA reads TGTGCCAGCACCCGGACTAGCGGCTCCTACGAGCAGTACTTC. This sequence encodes CASTRTSGSYEQYF.

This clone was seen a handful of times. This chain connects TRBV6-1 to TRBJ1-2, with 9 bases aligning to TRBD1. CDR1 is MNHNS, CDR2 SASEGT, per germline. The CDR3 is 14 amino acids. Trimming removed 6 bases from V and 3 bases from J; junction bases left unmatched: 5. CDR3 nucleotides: TGTGCCAGCAGCGACAGGGGGAGGGACTATGGCTACACCTTC. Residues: CASSDRGRDYGYTF.

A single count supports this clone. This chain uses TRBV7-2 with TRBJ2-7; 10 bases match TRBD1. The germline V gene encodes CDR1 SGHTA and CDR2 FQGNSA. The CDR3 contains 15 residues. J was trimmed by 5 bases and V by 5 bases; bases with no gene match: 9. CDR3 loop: CASSIDGTGANEQYF. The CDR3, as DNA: TGTGCCAGCAGCATCGACGGGACAGGGGCGAACGAGCAGTACTTC.

As DNA, the CDR3 is TGTGCCAGCAGGTCCGTGAGGGCGGAAGCTTTCTTT. Encoded protein: CASRSVRAEAFF. V gene TRBV11-2 combines with J gene TRBJ1-1; D uncertain. The CDR3 contains 12 residues. The V gene lost 6 bases and the J gene lost 8 bases, with 13 bases spanning the gap. Germline V CDR1 and CDR2: SGHAT, FQNNGV.

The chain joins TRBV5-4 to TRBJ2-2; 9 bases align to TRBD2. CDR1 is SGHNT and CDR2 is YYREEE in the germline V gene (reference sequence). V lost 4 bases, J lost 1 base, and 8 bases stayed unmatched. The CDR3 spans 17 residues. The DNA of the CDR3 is TGTGCCAGCAGCCCGACAATTAGCGGGGGGAACACCGGGGAGCTGTTTTTT. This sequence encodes CASSPTISGGNTGELFF.

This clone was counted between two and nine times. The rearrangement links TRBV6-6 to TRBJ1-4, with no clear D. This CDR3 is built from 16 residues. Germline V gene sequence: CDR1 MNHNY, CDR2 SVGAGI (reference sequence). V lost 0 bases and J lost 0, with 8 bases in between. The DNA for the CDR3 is TGTGCCAGCAGTTACTCGAGGCCTTCAACTAATGAAAAACTGTTTTTT. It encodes CASSYSRPSTNEKLFF.

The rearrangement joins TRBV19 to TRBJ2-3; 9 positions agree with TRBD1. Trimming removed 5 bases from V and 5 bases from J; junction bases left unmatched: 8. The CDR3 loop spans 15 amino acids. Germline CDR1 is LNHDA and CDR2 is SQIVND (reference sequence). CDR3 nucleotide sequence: TGTGCCAGTAGTTCCCGTGGGACAGGGATAGATACGCAGTATTTT. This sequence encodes CASSSRGTGIDTQYF.

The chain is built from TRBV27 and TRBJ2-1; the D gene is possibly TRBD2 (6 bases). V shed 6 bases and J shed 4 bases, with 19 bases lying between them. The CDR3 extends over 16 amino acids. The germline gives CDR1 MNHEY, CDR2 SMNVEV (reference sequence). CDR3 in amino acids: CASSHRDSVLYNEQFF. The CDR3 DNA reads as TGTGCCAGCAGCCACCGGGACTCGGTTCTGTACAATGAGCAGTTCTTC.

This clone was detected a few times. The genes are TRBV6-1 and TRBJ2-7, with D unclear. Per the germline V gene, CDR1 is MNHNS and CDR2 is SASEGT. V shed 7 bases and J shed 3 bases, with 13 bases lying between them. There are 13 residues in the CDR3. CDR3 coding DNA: TGTGCCAGCACCGCTGGTGAGTACTACGAGCAGTACTTC. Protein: CASTAGEYYEQYF.

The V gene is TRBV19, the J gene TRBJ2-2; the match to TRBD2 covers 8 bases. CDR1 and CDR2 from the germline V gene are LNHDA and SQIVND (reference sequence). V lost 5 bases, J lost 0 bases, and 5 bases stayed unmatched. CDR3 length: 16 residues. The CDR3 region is CASSPLAVTNTGELFF. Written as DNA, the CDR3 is TGTGCCAGTAGTCCACTAGCGGTTACGAACACCGGGGAGCTGTTTTTT.

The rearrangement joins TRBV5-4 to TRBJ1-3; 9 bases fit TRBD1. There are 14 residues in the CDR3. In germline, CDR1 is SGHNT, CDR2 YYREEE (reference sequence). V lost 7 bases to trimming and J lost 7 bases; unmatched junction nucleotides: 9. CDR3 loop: CASRPWTGANTIYF. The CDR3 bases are TGTGCCAGCCGACCTTGGACAGGGGCCAACACCATATATTTT.

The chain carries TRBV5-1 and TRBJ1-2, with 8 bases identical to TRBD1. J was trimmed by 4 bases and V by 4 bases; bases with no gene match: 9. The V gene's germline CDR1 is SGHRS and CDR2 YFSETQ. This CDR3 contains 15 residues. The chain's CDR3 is CASSLDQGASYGYTF. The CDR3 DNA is TGCGCCAGCAGCCTGGACCAGGGGGCGAGCTATGGCTACACCTTC.

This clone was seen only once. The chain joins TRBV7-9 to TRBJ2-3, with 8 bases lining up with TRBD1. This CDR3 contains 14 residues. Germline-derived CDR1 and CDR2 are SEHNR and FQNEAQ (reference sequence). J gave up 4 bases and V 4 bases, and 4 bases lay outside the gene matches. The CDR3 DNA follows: TGTGCCAGCAGCTCCGTGGACAGGGCAGATACGCAGTATTTT. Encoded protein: CASSSVDRADTQYF.

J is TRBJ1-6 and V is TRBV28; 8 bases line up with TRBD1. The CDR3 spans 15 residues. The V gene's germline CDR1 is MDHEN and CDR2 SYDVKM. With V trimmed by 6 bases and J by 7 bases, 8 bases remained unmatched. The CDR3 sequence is CASSFPGQDNSPLHF. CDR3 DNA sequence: TGTGCCAGCAGCTTTCCGGGACAGGACAATTCACCCCTCCACTTT.